This T cell receptor (beta chain) came from a study of CD8 T cells in ankylosing spondylitis. Trimming took off 3 bases at V and 2 bases at J, with 11 bases between the two ends. Germline V gene lookup returns CDR1 SGDLS and CDR2 YYNGEE. The CDR3 covers 14 residues. TCRdb ran MiXCR on the 5' RACE reads and lists one entry per CDR3 protein. The sample carries about 7,900 distinct CDR3 sequences, about 3.9% recorded once. This clonotype is large within its sample. The source of this sequence is a female donor with ankylosing spondylitis or in good health (not recorded which). Input material: blood, either unsorted or a sorted T cell fraction (not recorded which). The chain has TRBV9 and TRBJ1-2; D remains ambiguous. The CDR3 protein is CASSEDLSNYGYTF. CDR3 DNA sequence: TGTGCCAGCAGCGAGGACCTTAGCAACTATGGCTACACCTTC.